This TCR beta chain was retrieved from a study of shared clonotypes between healthy human individuals. Study-level results: Roughly 5.3% of naive CD4 clonotypes were common to a few donors. Sequencing depth was predicted to influence how clonotypes are shared among donors.

As for this clone: What it binds is unknown.

Sorted-subset replicate PCR reactions contained about 200 ng DNA, corresponding to 29,000 or so T cell genomes. Generated by immunoSEQ multiplex PCR, the TCRdb table keeps only in-frame clones and is missing some. The table lists about 230,000 clones, over 60% of them singletons. Donors were healthy HIV-negative adults without recently reported acute infections or vaccinations. The clonotype originates from a man under 40 in good health. The sequenced sample consisted of memory CD4+ T cells sorted from blood. Subset here: CD45RA-negative fraction.

CDR3 coding DNA: TGTGCCAGCAGTTTGGACTATGGCTACACCTTC. Protein sequence: CASSLDYGYTF. The chain uses TRBV28 and TRBJ1-2, with D uncertain. CDR1 MDHEN and CDR2 SYDVKM come from the germline V gene. V was pared by 3 bases and J by 3 bases, with 2 bases between. The CDR3 loop spans 11 amino acids.